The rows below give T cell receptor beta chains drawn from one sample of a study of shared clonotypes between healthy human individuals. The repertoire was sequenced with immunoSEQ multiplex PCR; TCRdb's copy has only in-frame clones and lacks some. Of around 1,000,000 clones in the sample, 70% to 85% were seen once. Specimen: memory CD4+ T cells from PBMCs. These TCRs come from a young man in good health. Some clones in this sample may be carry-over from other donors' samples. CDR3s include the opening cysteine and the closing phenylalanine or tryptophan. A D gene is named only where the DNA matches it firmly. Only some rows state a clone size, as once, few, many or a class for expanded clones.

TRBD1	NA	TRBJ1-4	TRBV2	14	TGTGCCAGCAGTGGACAGGGGAGACGTGAAAAACTGTTTTTT	CASSGQGRREKLFF
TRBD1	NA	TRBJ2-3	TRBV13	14	TGTGCCAGCAGCCCAAGGACAGGGGGAGATACGCAGTATTTT	CASSPRTGGDTQYF
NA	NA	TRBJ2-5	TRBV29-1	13	TGCAGCGTCTTACGGGAGCCTTTTGGGGCCCAGTACTTC	CSVLREPFGAQYF
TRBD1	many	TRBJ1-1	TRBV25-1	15	TGTGCCAGCAGTGATCCGACAGGGGGTGACACTGAAGCTTTCTTT	CASSDPTGGDTEAFF
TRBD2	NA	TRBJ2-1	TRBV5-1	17	TGCGCCAGTGAAGTTATCCCTAGCGGAGAATCCTACAATGAGCAGTTCTTC	CASEVIPSGESYNEQFF
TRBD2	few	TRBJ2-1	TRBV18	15	TGTGCCAGCTCACCAGCGGGAGAGGGCTTGAATGAGCAGTTCTTC	CASSPAGEGLNEQFF
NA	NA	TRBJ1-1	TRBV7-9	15	TGTGCCAGCAGCTTAGAGGGAGGGGAGAACACTGAAGCTTTCTTT	CASSLEGGENTEAFF
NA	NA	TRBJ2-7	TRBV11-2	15	TGTGCCAGCAGCCCAGGGGGCGGGAGATCCTACGAGCAGTACTTC	CASSPGGGRSYEQYF
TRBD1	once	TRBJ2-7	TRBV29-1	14	TGCAGCGTCGGCCCGGGACAGGGCTCGGGCGAGCAGTACTTC	CSVGPGQGSGEQYF
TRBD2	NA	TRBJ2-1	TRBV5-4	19	TGTGCCAGCAGCTTTTCGGGACTAGCGGGAGGCTTTACCTACAATGAGCAGTTCTTC	CASSFSGLAGGFTYNEQFF
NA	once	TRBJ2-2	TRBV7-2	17	TGTGCCAGCAGCCCATATTCGGCGCGGGGATACACCGGGGAGCTGTTTTTT	CASSPYSARGYTGELFF
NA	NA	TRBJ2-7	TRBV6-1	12	TGTGCCAGCAGTATTCAGGGGTACGAGCAGTACTTC	CASSIQGYEQYF
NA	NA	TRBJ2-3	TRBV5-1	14	TGCGCCAGCAGCGGCCGGGACAGCACAGATACGCAGTATTTT	CASSGRDSTDTQYF
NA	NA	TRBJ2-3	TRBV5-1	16	TGCGCCAGCAGCTTGGGGCGGGAAGGAAGCACAGATACGCAGTATTTT	CASSLGREGSTDTQYF
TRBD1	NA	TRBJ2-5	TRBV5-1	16	TGCGCCAGCAGCCCGGGGACAGGGGGCCCCCAAGAGACCCAGTACTTC	CASSPGTGGPQETQYF
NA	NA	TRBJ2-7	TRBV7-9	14	TGTGCCAGCAACGGGAGAGGATCCCCCTACGAGCAGTACTTC	CASNGRGSPYEQYF
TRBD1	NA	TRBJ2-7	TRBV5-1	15	TGCGCCAGCAGTCTTAGGACAGGGGGCGCCTACGAGCAGTACTTC	CASSLRTGGAYEQYF
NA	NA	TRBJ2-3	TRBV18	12	TGTGCCATGCTCACCCTCGCAGATACGCAGTATTTT	CAMLTLADTQYF
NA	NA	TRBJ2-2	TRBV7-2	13	TGTGCCAGCAGCTCATATATCACCGGGGAGCTGTTTTTT	CASSSYITGELFF
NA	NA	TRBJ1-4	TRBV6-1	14	TGTGCCAGCAGCGGGACATCTTATAATGAAAAACTGTTTTTT	CASSGTSYNEKLFF
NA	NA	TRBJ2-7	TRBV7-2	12	TGTGCCAGCAGCTTAGGGGGGGGGCCCGAGTACTTC	CASSLGGGPEYF
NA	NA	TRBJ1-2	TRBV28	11	TGTGCCAGCGGGTACATTTATGGCTACACCTTC	CASGYIYGYTF
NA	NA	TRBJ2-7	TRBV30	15	TGTGCCTGGAGTGTGGACGGGAGACTTAGGTACGAGCAGTACTTC	CAWSVDGRLRYEQYF
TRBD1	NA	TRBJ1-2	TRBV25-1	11	TGTGCTGGGGGACAGGGCTATGGCTACACCTTC	CAGGQGYGYTF
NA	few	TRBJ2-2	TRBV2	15	TGTGCCAGCAGTGGGGTTGGGGCGAACACCGGGGAGCTGTTTTTT	CASSGVGANTGELFF
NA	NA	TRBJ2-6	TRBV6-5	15	TGTGCCAGCAGTTACCAGGGATCTGGGGCCAACGTCCTGACTTTC	CASSYQGSGANVLTF
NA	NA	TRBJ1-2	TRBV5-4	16	TGTGCCAGCAGCACTTACAGACTATCGGAGGACTATGGCTACACCTTC	CASSTYRLSEDYGYTF
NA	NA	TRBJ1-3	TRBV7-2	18	TGTGCCAGCAGCCTGAAGGCGATATGGAGGAGCTCTGGAAACACCATATATTTT	CASSLKAIWRSSGNTIYF
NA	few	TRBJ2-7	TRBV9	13	TGTGCCAGCAGCGGGACGGACGTCTACGAGCAGTACTTC	CASSGTDVYEQYF
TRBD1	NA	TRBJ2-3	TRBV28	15	TGTGCCAGCAGTTTAAGGACAGGGGGCACAGATACGCAGTATTTT	CASSLRTGGTDTQYF
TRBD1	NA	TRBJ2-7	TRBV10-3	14	TGTGCCATCATGGCGGACAGGGCCTCCTACGAGCAGTACTTC	CAIMADRASYEQYF
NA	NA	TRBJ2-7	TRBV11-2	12	TGTGCCAGCAGCTTAGATGGTGGCGAGCAGTACTTC	CASSLDGGEQYF
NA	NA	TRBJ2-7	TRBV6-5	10	TGTGCCAGCGGAACCTACGAGCAGTACTTC	CASGTYEQYF
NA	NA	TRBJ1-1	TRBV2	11	TGTGCCAGCTGTCGGGACGGTGGGGCTTTCTTT	CASCRDGGAFF
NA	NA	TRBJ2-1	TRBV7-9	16	TGTGCCAGCAGCCCCCGTTCGGTACCCACCTACAATGAGCAGTTCTTC	CASSPRSVPTYNEQFF